This TCR beta chain was observed in a study of cytomegalovirus exposure and HLA in healthy donors. 13 Jbeta primers and 60 Vbeta primers were used for the PCR. TCRdb's copy holds only in-frame clones and misses some; the assay was immunoSEQ multiplex PCR. The sample shows some 110,000 clones, 76% of them seen only once. Study-wide points: In an earlier analysis, about 87% or about 30%: the productive usage of most TCR beta V segments. In vitro confirmation showed a few CMV-associated chains to be CMV antigen specific. According to a later analysis, most TCR beta chains associated with CMV appeared HLA-restricted.

The CDR3 sequence is 15 residues long. Germline V gene lookup returns CDR1 MNHNY and CDR2 SVGAGI (reference sequence). The V segment lost 4 bases and the J segment 5 bases; nucleotides outside the gene matches: 6. A note on this clone: Its antigen is as yet unknown.

Material for sequencing was PBMCs. This sequence joins TRBV6-6 and TRBJ1-5; 9 nucleotides match TRBD1. This TCR was sampled from a middle-aged man in good health and CMV-seropositive. CDR3 in DNA: TGTGCCAGCAGTTCCCGACAGGGGGATTATCAGCCCCAGCATTTT. Translated: CASSSRQGDYQPQHF.